Given below is one T cell receptor beta chain in context. Per the original data handling: Counts of nucleated cells, estimated from reference gene primer amplification, were obtained. Here immunoSEQ multiplex PCR was the method, and the copy in TCRdb shows in-frame clones only, minus some. V and J calls and clone size are as listed in that table; D and trimming were resolved from the DNA. The top ten hold just under 7.5% of the sample, which has some 70,000 clones, around 90% seen once. The data derive from a study of blood T cell repertoires in COVID-19. The receptor's source is a man aged 35-49 years with COVID-19, enrolled during active disease. The material sequenced was peripheral blood.

The CDR3 nucleotides read TGTGCCAGTAGTTTTACAGGGGAAAGAGCTGGAAACACCATATATTTT. Its translation: CASSFTGERAGNTIYF. The J gene is TRBJ1-3, the V gene TRBV19, with 7 bases matching TRBD1. CDR3 size: 16 residues. CDR1 LNHDA and CDR2 SQIVND come from the germline V gene (reference sequence). Unmatched junction bases numbered 9, after V lost 5 bases and J lost 2 bases. The entire variable domain, with the rest obtained from reference TRBV19 and TRBJ1-3, is as follows: DGGITQSPKYLFRKEGQNVTLSCEQNLNHDAMYWYRQDPGQGLRLIYYSQIVNDFQKGDIAEGYSVSREKKESFPLTVTSAQKNPTAFYLCASSFTGERAGNTIYFGEGSWLTVV.